The entry that follows covers one TCR beta chain sequence. The CDR3 extends over 14 amino acids. Trimming took 1 base from V and 1 from J, leaving 10 bases between them. Germline-derived CDR1 and CDR2 are SQVTM and ANQGSEA. Produced via immunoSEQ multiplex PCR; TCRdb's table is partial and in-frame only. This table holds some 150,000 clones, roughly 90% found once. This record belongs to a study of T cell responses to AZD1222 COVID-19 vaccine. The chain has TRBV29-1 and TRBJ1-1; D may be TRBD1 (6 bases). The TCR originated in an adult who received the AZD1222 COVID-19 vaccine. Sample: peripheral blood, taken 28 days after the second AZD1222 dose. CDR3 residues: CSVEGQGTNTEAFF. Here the CDR3 DNA reads TGCAGCGTTGAAGGTCAGGGGACGAACACTGAAGCTTTCTTT.